The clone carrying this T cell receptor beta chain occurred once. This record belongs to a study of PD-1 blockade in classical Hodgkin lymphoma. Trimming removed 2 bases at V and 4 bases at J, with 12 bases between. From germline, CDR1 is MNHEY and CDR2 SVGAGI. This CDR3 is 15 amino acids long. Sequencing was performed with immunoSEQ multiplex PCR; in TCRdb, only in-frame clones are kept and a portion is missing. The sample holds over 80,000 clones; just under 80% are singletons and the top ten take 9.4%. Sample time point: cycle 4 day 1 (C4D1), after less than seven weeks of nivolumab. There was relapse after autologous stem cell transplantation in every patient, and there was variation in brentuximab vedotin exposure.

The rearrangement joins TRBV6-5 to TRBJ1-5; the D is unclear. The receptor was isolated from a human donor with classical Hodgkin lymphoma. Sequencing was performed on peripheral blood mononuclear cells (PBMCs), taken before the fourth cycle of nivolumab. CDR3 DNA: TGTGCCAGCAGTTACGAGGCAGCTTTAAATCAGCCCCAGCATTTT. It yields the protein CASSYEAALNQPQHF.